What follows describes a single T cell receptor (beta chain). This record comes from a study of blood T cell repertoires in COVID-19. Turning to the study itself: COVID-19 samples, acute and convalescent, were from the United States, Italy and Spain.

Trimming took off 3 bases at V and 6 bases at J, with 8 bases between the two ends. The CDR3 contains 12 residues. Per germline, CDR1 MDHEN and CDR2 SYDVKM. Profiled with immunoSEQ multiplex PCR; TCRdb holds only in-frame clones, not every one. The data show a few hundred thousand clones, 85% seen once. The clonotype originates from a woman under 30 with acute or convalescent COVID-19. The genes are TRBV28 and TRBJ1-2; TRBD1 is a possible D gene (6 bases). Sequencing was carried out using peripheral blood. The CDR3 coding sequence is TGTGCCAGCAGTTTTCGGACAGATGGCTACACCTTC. It codes for CASSFRTDGYTF.